The source of this TCR beta chain is a study of T cell changes during pregnancy in multiple sclerosis. Libraries were prepared by immunoSEQ multiplex PCR; TCRdb keeps only in-frame clonotypes and omits some of them. The sample lists 81,000 or so clones, about 90% occurring once. V was pared by 7 bases and J by 3 bases, with 21 bases between. The CDR3 length is 16 residues. The germline V gene encodes CDR1 MDHEN and CDR2 SYDVKM. The chain uses TRBV28 and TRBJ1-1; D not resolved. The specimen comprised PBMCs, sampled in the first trimester of pregnancy. This TCR was recovered from a female donor in good health, serving as a control in a pregnancy study. Some clones in this sample may be carry-over from other donors' samples. The CDR3 DNA reads as TGTGCCAGCATAATCAACGCACCGGGGAAGGACACTGAAGCTTTCTTT. Amino acid sequence: CASIINAPGKDTEAFF.